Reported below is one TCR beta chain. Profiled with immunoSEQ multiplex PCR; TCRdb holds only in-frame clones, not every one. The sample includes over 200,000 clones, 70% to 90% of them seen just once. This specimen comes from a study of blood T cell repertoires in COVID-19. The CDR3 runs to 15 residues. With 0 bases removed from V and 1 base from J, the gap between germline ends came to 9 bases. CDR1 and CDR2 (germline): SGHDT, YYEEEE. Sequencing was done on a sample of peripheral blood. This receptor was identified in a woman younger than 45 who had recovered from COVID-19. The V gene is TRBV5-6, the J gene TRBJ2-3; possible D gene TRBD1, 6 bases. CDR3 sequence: CASSLVAGGTDTQYF. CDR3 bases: TGTGCCAGCAGCTTGGTGGCAGGGGGCACAGATACGCAGTATTTT.